The 20 T cell receptor beta chains in this list originate from one sample, sequenced in a study of tumor and adjacent non-tumor tissue in lung cancer. This sample's RNA came from whole unsorted tissue. The normal lung tissue was taken more than 3 cm from the tumor edge. Three rounds of nested PCR, following a modified ARM-PCR protocol, produced the TCRbeta library. TCRdb reprocessed the multiplex PCR reads with MiXCR, giving one entry per CDR3 protein. The sample has about 90,000 distinct CDR3 sequences, around 82% seen once; the top ten hold 20% to 25%. Sequencing was carried out using distant non-tumor lung tissue. These receptors all stem from a woman between 50 and 59 years old with non-small cell lung cancer.

Regarding this clonotype: The junction and the germline gene differ at one end; a read error may be behind it. The V gene is TRBV10-2, the J gene TRBJ2-2, with 11 nucleotides matching TRBD2. In germline, CDR1 is WSHSY, CDR2 SAAADI. This CDR3 spans 14 amino acids. CDR3 sequence reads: CASSTSGSIGELVF. CDR3 nucleotides: TGTGCCAGCAGTACTAGCGGGAGCATCGGGGAGCTGGTTTTT.

The CDR3 protein is CAWKGGFSYEQYF. CDR3 DNA: TGTGCCTGGAAGGGCGGGTTCTCCTACGAGCAGTACTTC. The chain carries TRBV30 and TRBJ2-7; a weak D match, TRBD2 (5 bases). Looked up from germline, CDR1 is GTSNPN and CDR2 is SVGIG (reference sequence). There are 13 residues in the CDR3. Between the trimmed V and J ends, which lost 4 bases and 0 bases, there was a span of 10 bases. The full variable domain, completed using reference TRBV30 and TRBJ2-7, is SQTIHQWPATLVQPVGSPLSLECTVEGTSNPNLYWYRQAAGRGLQLLFYSVGIGQISSEVPQNLSASRPQDRQFILSSKKLLLSDSGFYLCAWKGGFSYEQYFGPGTRLTVT.

About this clonotype itself: One junction end does not reproduce the germline sequence, and a read error may be involved. The gene calls are TRBV6-1 and TRBJ1-4, with 8 nucleotides matching TRBD1. The CDR3 length is 17 residues. Per germline, CDR1 MNHNS and CDR2 SASEGT. CDR3 DNA: TGTACCAGGAGTGACCACCTCGGCGGGACAGGCAATGAAAAACTGTTTTTT. Protein product: CTRSDHLGGTGNEKLFF.

A remark on this clonotype: One junction end does not reproduce the germline sequence, and a read error may be involved. This sequence joins TRBV6-6 and TRBJ2-5, with D possibly being TRBD1 (6 bases). Germline V gene sequence: CDR1 MNHNY, CDR2 SVGAGI (reference sequence). The CDR3 spans 16 residues. The CDR3 coding sequence is TGTGCCAACAGTTTGGAGCAACAACCTAGAAAGGGGGCCCAGTACTTC. This sequence encodes CANSLEQQPRKGAQYF.

This clonotype was detected only once. This could be a read error, since a much larger clone is one nucleotide away. This chain connects TRBV5-1 to TRBJ2-1; D perhaps matches TRBD2 (6 bases). The CDR3 totals 14 residues. Germline CDR1 SGHRS, CDR2 YFSETQ. V was trimmed by 0 bases and J by 7 bases, leaving 11 bases between them. This chain's CDR3 is CASSLVREENEQFF. The CDR3 DNA sequence: TGCGCCAGCAGCTTGGTGCGGGAAGAGAATGAGCAGTTCTTC.

V usage is TRBV6-5 and J usage is TRBJ2-7; 12 bases are a match to TRBD2. J lost 2 bases, V lost 7 bases, and 12 bases had no gene match. The CDR3 consists of 17 residues. Germline CDR1 is MNHEY and CDR2 is SVGAGI. CDR3 sequence reads: CASTHARTSGVPYEQYF. The CDR3 DNA reads TGTGCCAGCACTCATGCTAGGACTAGCGGGGTTCCCTACGAGCAGTACTTC.

With regard to this clonotype: A much larger clone lies one base from this, so it may be a read error. The chain is built from TRBV30 and TRBJ2-7; D is perhaps TRBD1 or TRBD2 (7 bases each). The CDR3 loop spans 15 amino acids. Germline values: CDR1 GTSNPN, CDR2 SVGIG (reference sequence). CDR3 nucleotide sequence: TGTGCCTGTAGTGTACGGGGGGACAGACACTACGAGCAGTACTTC. As protein: CACSVRGDRHYEQYF.

The chain combines TRBV6-6 with TRBJ2-7; TRBD1 aligns across 8 bases. Germline loops: CDR1 MNHNY, CDR2 SVGAGI (reference sequence). The CDR3 loop spans 15 amino acids. Trimming cost V 8 bases and J 6 bases; bases outside gene matches: 15. The CDR3 protein is CASVRTGQGTGEQYF. DNA for the CDR3: TGTGCCAGCGTCCGCACCGGACAGGGAACGGGCGAGCAGTACTTC.

As to this clonotype: The conserved phenylalanine or tryptophan normally closing the CDR3 is absent here, so this likely arose from a read error. Because the CDR3's place on the DNA is in doubt, the DNA is left out and the CDR3 is given as listed by TCRdb. The chain combines TRBV5-1 with TRBJ2-7; the table's TRBD1 call for D was not verified on the DNA. Inclusive of both ends, the CDR3 amounts to 17 amino acids. The germline V gene encodes CDR1 SGHRS and CDR2 YFSETQ. CDR3: CASSLVTLGTIPYEQYL.

A word on this clonotype: At one end, the junction sequence differs from germline, possibly due to a read error. The rearrangement links TRBV11-2 to TRBJ2-3; a possible D gene is TRBD1 (6 bases). Per germline, CDR1 SGHAT and CDR2 FQNNGV. This CDR3 is built from 15 residues. The CDR3 coding sequence is TGTGACAGCATCTTAGGACCCCCAGGGGACCATACGCAATATTTT. This codes for CDSILGPPGDHTQYF.

The J gene is TRBJ2-3, the V gene TRBV11-2, with D possibly being TRBD1 (5 bases). Per germline, CDR1 SGHAT and CDR2 FQNNGV. The CDR3 length is 15 residues. Trimming stripped 1 base from V and 11 bases from J, with 19 bases between. The CDR3 spells CASSLGSPGNHMQYF. The CDR3 DNA follows: TGTGCCAGCAGCTTAGGATCCCCAGGGAACCATATGCAGTATTTT.

In this sample, this clonotype turned up many times. The chain couples TRBV5-6 to TRBJ1-5; D call uncertain. The CDR3 extends over 17 amino acids. In germline, CDR1 is SGHDT, CDR2 YYEEEE. Trimming left V 3 bases short and J 0 bases short, with 16 bases between. Written as DNA, the CDR3 is TGTGCCAGCAGCTCCGGGCCAAAAATTTATAGCAATCAGCCCCAGCATTTT. This translates into CASSSGPKIYSNQPQHF.

About this clonotype: Since no conserved phenylalanine or tryptophan closes the CDR3, a read error is the likely cause. The V and J genes are TRBV6-6 and TRBJ2-2, with a possible D match to TRBD1 (5 bases). Germline V gene data show CDR1 as MNHNY and CDR2 as SVGAGI (reference sequence). The length of the CDR3 is 14 residues. With 10 bases removed from V and 2 bases from J, the gap between germline ends came to 14 bases. The CDR3 nucleotides are TGTGCCAATAGCAAGGACACTAACACCGGGGAGCTGTTTTAT. Translated: CANSKDTNTGELFY.

The J gene is TRBJ2-1, the V gene TRBV11-1; D is unresolved. Trimming took 9 bases from V and 12 from J, leaving 27 bases between them. This CDR3 is built from 15 residues. CDR1 is SGHAT and CDR2 is FQDESV in the germline V gene (reference sequence). This CDR3 is CASSPTPSTGYLQFF. CDR3 DNA sequence: TGTGCCAGTAGCCCGACTCCTTCGACGGGCTATTTGCAGTTCTTC. The variable domain in full, with the rest retrieved from reference TRBV11-1 and TRBJ2-1, is EAEVAQSPRYKITEKSQAVAFWCDPISGHATLYWYRQILGQGPELLVQFQDESVVDDSQLPKDRFSAERLKGVDSTLKIQPAELGDSAMYLCASSPTPSTGYLQFFGPGTRLTVL.

This clonotype has only a few counts. A much larger clone lies a single base off, so this may be a read error. The CDR3 end shows no conserved phenylalanine or tryptophan, and so a read error is likely. The rearrangement links TRBV5-1 to TRBJ1-1; a possible D gene is TRBD1 (6 bases). The CDR3 has 13 amino acids. CDR1 and CDR2 from the germline V gene are SGHRS and YFSETQ. The CDR3 nucleotides read TGCGCCAGCGGCTTTGGGGGCCACACTGAAGCTTTCTGT. Residues: CASGFGGHTEAFC.

V usage is TRBV10-3 and J usage is TRBJ2-7, with D perhaps matching TRBD2 (6 bases). V dropped 2 bases and J dropped 0 bases, with 11 bases sitting between them. The CDR3 runs to 15 residues. CDR1 and CDR2 from the germline V gene are ENHRY and SYGVKD. CDR3 sequence (DNA): TGTGCCATCAGTGAGGCTTCTAGCGACTCCTACGAGCAGTACTTC. This codes for CAISEASSDSYEQYF.

As concerns this clonotype: The junction departs from germline at one end; a sequencing error may be responsible. The chain couples TRBV4-1 to TRBJ2-5; D might be TRBD2 (5 bases). In germline, CDR1 is MGHRA, CDR2 YSYEKL. This CDR3 comprises 14 residues. The CDR3 loop reads CASSPSGRHETQNF. The CDR3 bases are TGCGCCAGCAGCCCTAGTGGGAGACATGAGACCCAGAACTTC.

This clonotype was found a few times. Since a much larger clone is just one base distant, this may be a read error. The chain has TRBV12-3 or TRBV12-4 and TRBJ1-2; TRBD1 agrees at 10 bases. CDR3 size: 14 residues. This chain's CDR3 is CASSLDRGKGGCTF. DNA of the CDR3: TGTGCCAGCAGTTTGGACAGGGGGAAGGGTGGCTGCACCTTC.

The V call is TRBV12-3 or TRBV12-4, the J call TRBJ2-2; 11 bases are a match to TRBD1. J lost 4 bases, V lost 9 bases, and 7 bases had no gene match. This CDR3 contains 15 residues. CDR3 DNA: TGTGCCAGTAGCCCGGGACAGGGGGTCACCGGGGAGCTGTTTTTT. This sequence encodes CASSPGQGVTGELFF.

This clonotype was counted a single time. The chain employs TRBV5-5 and TRBJ2-7, with D possibly TRBD1 on 5 matching bases. CDR3 length: 16 residues. Germline values: CDR1 SGHKS, CDR2 YYEKEE (reference sequence). Trimming cost V 5 bases and J 8 bases, with 26 bases left between them. In nucleotides, the CDR3 is TGTGCCAGCAGGTTCTCCGTTTTCGACAGAGCCTGCCAGCAGTACTTC. Translated: CASRFSVFDRACQQYF.